Below, 9 T cell receptor beta chains from the same sample are listed, as sequenced in a study of CD8+ T cells in alopecia areata (dated by TCRdb to 2016 to 2018). The library was made by the immunoSEQ multiplex PCR assay. RNA was extracted from all samples and reverse transcribed into cDNA, which served as template for TCR sequencing. The table was pulled from immuneACCESS by TCRdb, which kept in-frame rearrangements only. Such tables lose some clones; where checked, under half of the loss comes from unresolved V genes, and the rest has no known cause. Counted in this sample were around 300,000 clones; 60% of them appeared once. 0.8% to 1% of the sample belongs to the ten largest clones. The treatment or condition label of this sample denotes: oral pan-JAK inhibitor, 5-10 mg twice daily. The specimen comprised CD4+ T cells sorted from blood, sampled around week 54, from a patient treated with tofacitinib. The receptors stem from a human donor with alopecia areata.

J is TRBJ1-2 and V is TRBV11-2; maybe TRBD1 (6 bases). The CDR3 length is 17 residues. Germline-derived CDR1 and CDR2 are SGHAT and FQNNGV. V was clipped by 1 base and J by 3 bases, with 18 bases between them. The CDR3 spells CASSLVEFSGEDYGYTF. The CDR3 bases are TGTGCCAGCAGCTTAGTAGAGTTTTCAGGGGAGGACTATGGCTACACCTTC.

This clone is a singleton in its sample. The rearrangement joins TRBV25-1 to TRBJ2-2; D tentatively reads TRBD1 or TRBD2 (5 bases each). Germline CDR1 and CDR2: MGHDK and SYGVNS. CDR3 length: 15 amino acids. V dropped 8 bases and J dropped 0 bases, with 13 bases sitting between them. The chain's CDR3 is CASLGRGPNTGELFF. The CDR3 nucleotides are TGTGCCAGCCTGGGACGGGGACCGAACACCGGGGAGCTGTTTTTT.

This sequence joins TRBV10-3 and TRBJ2-3; 8 bases are shared with TRBD2. From germline, CDR1 is ENHRY and CDR2 SYGVKD. V was clipped by 10 bases and J by 5 bases; unmatched bases: 11. The CDR3 is 14 residues long. The CDR3 region is CATSGGRQGDTQYF. The CDR3 nucleotides read TGTGCCACGAGCGGGGGAAGGCAGGGAGATACGCAGTATTTT.

The rearrangement uses TRBV29-1 and TRBJ2-5; 10 bases are a match to TRBD1. The J call may be mistaken, given a closer DNA end match to TRBJ2-7. CDR1 and CDR2 from the germline V gene are SQVTM and ANQGSEA. This CDR3 region has 12 residues. CDR3 amino acids: CSGRDRGLEQYF. In DNA form, the CDR3 reads TGCAGCGGCCGGGACAGGGGACTCGAGCAGTACTTC.

This clone was observed a single time. This chain uses TRBV6-6 with TRBJ2-1; tentatively, D is TRBD1 (6 bases). Germline assignment: CDR1 MNHNY and CDR2 SVGAGI (reference sequence). Trimming left V 5 bases short and J 12 bases short, with 23 bases between. The CDR3 covers 15 residues. CDR3 sequence reads: CASSTPGRELQGQFF. DNA of the CDR3: TGTGCCAGCAGTACCCCGGGACGGGAACTACAGGGGCAGTTCTTC.

The table lists this clone with a few counts. J is TRBJ2-2 and V is TRBV4-2, with TRBD2 matching 8 bases. J gave up 7 bases and V 3 bases, and 4 bases lay outside the gene matches. This CDR3 spans 14 amino acids. From germline, CDR1 is LGHNA and CDR2 YNFKEQ. CDR3 protein: CASSQPGLVGELFF. DNA of the CDR3: TGTGCCAGCAGCCAGCCGGGACTAGTCGGGGAGCTGTTTTTT.

This chain links TRBV29-1 with TRBJ2-3; D is unresolved. Germline loops: CDR1 SQVTM, CDR2 ANQGSEA. V lost 2 bases and J 1 base, leaving 10 bases between the germline ends. The CDR3 covers 14 residues. CDR3 region: CSVETRPGTDTQYF. The CDR3 DNA is TGCAGCGTTGAAACAAGGCCTGGCACAGATACGCAGTATTTT.

V gene TRBV5-1 combines with J gene TRBJ1-2; D is possibly TRBD1 (5 bases). Germline V gene data show CDR1 as SGHRS and CDR2 as YFSETQ. CDR3 length: 12 amino acids. V lost 4 bases and J 7 bases, leaving 11 bases between the germline ends. The CDR3 DNA sequence: TGCGCCAGCAGCCCGCAGGGTTTTGGCTACACCTTC. Translation: CASSPQGFGYTF.

The V call is TRBV14, the J call TRBJ1-1; 8 nucleotides align to TRBD1. Germline V gene lookup returns CDR1 SGHDN and CDR2 FVKESK. The trim removed 1 base at V and 1 base at J, leaving 8 bases unmatched. The CDR3 spans 17 residues. The CDR3 reads CASSQVPGQGKNTEAFF. In DNA, the CDR3 is TGTGCCAGCAGCCAAGTCCCAGGACAGGGCAAGAACACTGAAGCTTTCTTT.